A single sample gave rise to the 9 T cell receptor beta chains below, sequenced in a study of blood T cell repertoires in COVID-19. Here immunoSEQ multiplex PCR was the method, and the copy in TCRdb shows in-frame clones only, minus some. In the table there are fewer than 700,000 clones, approximately 88% of which are singletons. The sample taken for sequencing was peripheral blood. The receptors shown here come from a woman aged 45-65 years with COVID-19, enrolled during active disease.

The chain uses TRBV4-1 and TRBJ2-2; 10 bases are a match to TRBD2. This CDR3 spans 17 amino acids. J lost 7 bases, V lost 1 base, and 9 bases had no gene match. In germline, CDR1 is MGHRA, CDR2 YSYEKL. CDR3 bases: TGCGCCAGCAGCCAAGGCCCTAGCGGGGGAGTGGACGGGGAGCTGTTTTTT. Its protein product is CASSQGPSGGVDGELFF.

The CDR3 DNA sequence: TGTGCCAGCAGCGCCGGGACAGGCACTTATGGCTACACCTTC. Translated, it gives CASSAGTGTYGYTF. The V gene is TRBV9, the J gene TRBJ1-2, with 8 bases fitting TRBD1. The germline V gene encodes CDR1 SGDLS and CDR2 YYNGEE. The length of the CDR3 is 14 residues. With 3 bases clipped from V and 5 bases from J, the junction kept 6 bases outside the gene matches.

This clone was found a few times. This chain connects TRBV6-1 to TRBJ1-2; 7 bases match TRBD1. Germline lookup yields CDR1 MNHNS and CDR2 SASEGT. The CDR3 is made up of 14 amino acids. V shed 0 bases, J shed 6 bases, and the junction held 4 bases outside the gene matches. The CDR3 sequence is CASSEAWTGNGYTF. The CDR3 bases are TGTGCCAGCAGTGAAGCGTGGACAGGAAATGGCTACACCTTC.

In regard to this clone: Different DNA sequences within this sample yield the same CDR3. The rearrangement uses TRBV5-6 and TRBJ2-1, with 11 bases matching TRBD2. Germline loops: CDR1 SGHDT, CDR2 YYEEEE. CDR3 length: 16 residues. V lost 0 bases to trimming and J lost 4 bases; unmatched junction nucleotides: 3. CDR3 nucleotide sequence: TGTGCCAGCAGCTTGGCCCCTAGCGGGGGGTACAATGAGCAGTTCTTC. Translating it yields CASSLAPSGGYNEQFF.

The rearrangement uses TRBV5-6 and TRBJ2-7; 11 bases match TRBD2. The V gene end was trimmed by 1 base and the J gene end by 4 bases; junction bases not matched to a gene: 1. Germline V lookup: CDR1 SGHDT, CDR2 YYEEEE. The CDR3 is 14 amino acids. CDR3 sequence: CASSLTSGGYEQYF. Here the CDR3 DNA reads TGTGCCAGCAGCTTGACTAGCGGGGGTTACGAGCAGTACTTC.

The chain uses TRBV2 and TRBJ2-3, with D perhaps matching TRBD2 (5 bases). CDR3 length: 14 residues. Trimming removed 11 bases at V and 2 bases at J, with 17 bases between. Germline V gene data show CDR1 as SNHLY and CDR2 as FYNNEI. CDR3 in amino acids: CALKRTGFTDTQYF. CDR3 nucleotides: TGTGCCCTAAAGAGGACGGGGTTCACAGATACGCAGTATTTT.

The chain joins TRBV5-1 to TRBJ1-2, with D possibly TRBD1 on 5 matching bases. This CDR3 comprises 13 residues. Trimming removed 4 bases at V and 4 bases at J, with 11 bases between. Germline CDR1 is SGHRS and CDR2 is YFSETQ. CDR3: CASSPRQPYGYTF. CDR3 DNA sequence: TGCGCCAGCAGCCCCCGACAGCCCTATGGCTACACCTTC.

V is TRBV11-2 and J is TRBJ2-5; D is possibly TRBD2 (5 bases). The CDR3 has 14 residues. From germline, CDR1 is SGHAT and CDR2 FQNNGV. V shed 5 bases and J shed 5 bases, with 15 bases lying between them. The DNA for the CDR3 is TGTGCCAGCAGCCAGGAGGTAGCGAGTGAGACCCAGTACTTC. This translates into CASSQEVASETQYF.

This chain joins TRBV5-1 and TRBJ2-3; D is perhaps TRBD1 (6 bases). V shed 4 bases and J shed 2 bases, with 11 bases lying between them. Germline CDR1 SGHRS, CDR2 YFSETQ. CDR3 length equals 14 residues. The CDR3: CASSTQGATDTQYF. DNA of the CDR3: TGCGCCAGCAGCACACAGGGAGCCACAGATACGCAGTATTTT.